A selection of T cell receptor beta chains follows, all from one sample in a study of OX40 agonist ivuxolimab in advanced cancers. Assay used: immunoSEQ multiplex PCR; TCRdb lists only in-frame clones, some missing. The sample consists of about 35,000 clones, 92% of them appearing once. The source was CD4+ or CD8+ T cells sorted from blood, collected in a trial of the OX40 agonist ivuxolimab. The source is an adult with an advanced solid tumor such as melanoma, head and neck, liver or kidney cancer. Each CDR3 is given without its conserved first and last residue. The D gene is left open where the match is weak. Expanded clones get a size class; other rows say once, few or many, or leave the size out.

abundance: NA
j_gene: TRBJ2-7
v_gene: TRBV11-2
d_gene: NA
CDR3aa: ASSFEGGYEQY

abundance: NA
j_gene: TRBJ1-1
v_gene: TRBV29-1
d_gene: NA
CDR3aa: SATGKDGGYTEAF

abundance: NA
j_gene: TRBJ1-5
v_gene: TRBV7-6
d_gene: NA
CDR3aa: ASSLLGQPQH

abundance: NA
j_gene: TRBJ2-7
v_gene: TRBV27
d_gene: TRBD1
CDR3aa: ASSAPGQGVSEQY

abundance: NA
j_gene: TRBJ2-7
v_gene: TRBV5-4
d_gene: NA
CDR3aa: ASSLDIISGRGSEQY

abundance: NA
j_gene: TRBJ1-1
v_gene: TRBV10-3
d_gene: NA
CDR3aa: AIRTPGGTEAF

abundance: NA
j_gene: TRBJ2-3
v_gene: TRBV28
d_gene: NA
CDR3aa: ASSLERSLDTQY

abundance: NA
j_gene: TRBJ2-3
v_gene: TRBV7-3
d_gene: NA
CDR3aa: ASSYGAGSTDTQY

abundance: NA
j_gene: TRBJ2-5
v_gene: TRBV30
d_gene: NA
CDR3aa: AWKKETQY

abundance: NA
j_gene: TRBJ1-5
v_gene: TRBV30
d_gene: NA
CDR3aa: AWSQGNQPQH

abundance: NA
j_gene: TRBJ2-3
v_gene: TRBV27
d_gene: NA
CDR3aa: ASSLSVRGSTDTQY

abundance: NA
j_gene: TRBJ2-1
v_gene: TRBV4-1
d_gene: NA
CDR3aa: ASSPFPDSNEQF

abundance: NA
j_gene: TRBJ1-5
v_gene: TRBV5-1
d_gene: NA
CDR3aa: ASSFEQGGIQPQH

abundance: NA
j_gene: TRBJ2-7
v_gene: TRBV28
d_gene: NA
CDR3aa: ASSTDTENYEQY

abundance: once
j_gene: TRBJ2-5
v_gene: TRBV9
d_gene: NA
CDR3aa: ASSVGGGLGETQY

abundance: NA
j_gene: TRBJ1-2
v_gene: TRBV28
d_gene: NA
CDR3aa: ASSSVGVGYGYT

abundance: NA
j_gene: TRBJ2-1
v_gene: TRBV27
d_gene: NA
CDR3aa: ASSLYPGPDLGGNEQF

abundance: NA
j_gene: TRBJ2-2
v_gene: TRBV30
d_gene: NA
CDR3aa: AWTSRRELF

abundance: NA
j_gene: TRBJ2-2
v_gene: TRBV9
d_gene: NA
CDR3aa: ASSVGGGITGGELF

abundance: once
j_gene: TRBJ2-5
v_gene: TRBV6-1
d_gene: NA
CDR3aa: ASSVTSGTNGETQY

abundance: NA
j_gene: TRBJ2-7
v_gene: TRBV7-8
d_gene: TRBD2
CDR3aa: ASSFPTSGATLPYYEQY

abundance: once
j_gene: TRBJ2-1
v_gene: TRBV27
d_gene: NA
CDR3aa: ASSPEGALYNEQF

abundance: NA
j_gene: TRBJ1-2
v_gene: TRBV10-3
d_gene: NA
CDR3aa: AISESSGDYGYT

abundance: NA
j_gene: TRBJ2-7
v_gene: TRBV11-2
d_gene: NA
CDR3aa: ASRFRGLGYEQY

abundance: NA
j_gene: TRBJ1-4
v_gene: TRBV7-9
d_gene: NA
CDR3aa: ASSLDAELNEKLF

abundance: NA
j_gene: TRBJ1-2
v_gene: TRBV4-1
d_gene: NA
CDR3aa: ASSPTEAGYGYT

abundance: NA
j_gene: TRBJ2-7
v_gene: TRBV27
d_gene: NA
CDR3aa: ASSLSGAYEQY

abundance: NA
j_gene: TRBJ2-3
v_gene: TRBV28
d_gene: NA
CDR3aa: ASSSFRWKSLTDTQY

abundance: once
j_gene: TRBJ2-7
v_gene: TRBV27
d_gene: NA
CDR3aa: ASSLLGTSYEQY

abundance: NA
j_gene: TRBJ2-1
v_gene: TRBV29-1
d_gene: NA
CDR3aa: SVRTDGGIFAYNEQF

abundance: few
j_gene: TRBJ2-2
v_gene: TRBV11-2
d_gene: NA
CDR3aa: ASSLGRYTGELF

abundance: NA
j_gene: TRBJ2-7
v_gene: TRBV7-6
d_gene: NA
CDR3aa: ASSLDNYEQY

abundance: NA
j_gene: TRBJ2-7
v_gene: TRBV5-6
d_gene: NA
CDR3aa: ASSFSSGAGEQY

abundance: NA
j_gene: NA
v_gene: TRBV18
d_gene: NA
CDR3aa: ASSPDSSYEQY

abundance: few
j_gene: TRBJ2-3
v_gene: TRBV6-5
d_gene: NA
CDR3aa: ASRDGGASTDTQY

abundance: NA
j_gene: TRBJ2-7
v_gene: TRBV4-3
d_gene: NA
CDR3aa: ASSPYGGSYEQY

abundance: NA
j_gene: TRBJ2-5
v_gene: TRBV10-3
d_gene: NA
CDR3aa: AISEETGRQETQY

abundance: NA
j_gene: TRBJ1-1
v_gene: TRBV9
d_gene: NA
CDR3aa: ASSTLGLPS

abundance: NA
j_gene: TRBJ1-1
v_gene: TRBV19
d_gene: NA
CDR3aa: ASRYVGAEAF

abundance: NA
j_gene: TRBJ2-1
v_gene: TRBV5-4
d_gene: NA
CDR3aa: ASSQIPSVSYNEQF

abundance: NA
j_gene: TRBJ2-1
v_gene: TRBV7-6
d_gene: NA
CDR3aa: ASSLAGRGTLPYNEQF

abundance: NA
j_gene: TRBJ1-2
v_gene: TRBV7-9
d_gene: NA
CDR3aa: ASNPAVGYGYT

abundance: NA
j_gene: TRBJ2-7
v_gene: TRBV27
d_gene: NA
CDR3aa: ASSLQGPLIEQY

abundance: NA
j_gene: TRBJ2-3
v_gene: TRBV29-1
d_gene: NA
CDR3aa: SVTWEGVIDTQY

abundance: NA
j_gene: TRBJ1-1
v_gene: TRBV4-3
d_gene: NA
CDR3aa: ASSRTQTGNTEAF

abundance: medium-sized
j_gene: TRBJ1-4
v_gene: TRBV6-5
d_gene: NA
CDR3aa: ASRKGTQLF

abundance: NA
j_gene: TRBJ2-5
v_gene: TRBV7-8
d_gene: TRBD2
CDR3aa: ASSLAWASGTRETQY

abundance: NA
j_gene: TRBJ2-7
v_gene: TRBV5-8
d_gene: NA
CDR3aa: ASSFGLVEQY

abundance: NA
j_gene: TRBJ1-5
v_gene: TRBV27
d_gene: NA
CDR3aa: ASSLFWKVDQNQPQH

abundance: NA
j_gene: TRBJ2-7
v_gene: TRBV19
d_gene: NA
CDR3aa: ASSIRDGQYEQY

abundance: once
j_gene: TRBJ1-1
v_gene: TRBV5-4
d_gene: NA
CDR3aa: ASSLLGTEAF

abundance: NA
j_gene: TRBJ2-7
v_gene: TRBV27
d_gene: TRBD1
CDR3aa: ASSSYRGSYEQY

abundance: few
j_gene: TRBJ2-7
v_gene: TRBV7-2
d_gene: NA
CDR3aa: ASSFSYEQY

abundance: NA
j_gene: TRBJ1-1
v_gene: TRBV5-1
d_gene: NA
CDR3aa: ASSPDMRREAF

abundance: NA
j_gene: TRBJ1-2
v_gene: TRBV27
d_gene: NA
CDR3aa: ASSFQGFYGYT

abundance: NA
j_gene: TRBJ1-2
v_gene: TRBV4-3
d_gene: NA
CDR3aa: ASSQALESPLFQGYT

abundance: NA
j_gene: TRBJ2-7
v_gene: TRBV29-1
d_gene: TRBD1
CDR3aa: SVGTGVSSYEQY

abundance: NA
j_gene: TRBJ1-1
v_gene: TRBV6-5
d_gene: NA
CDR3aa: ASSPLSQLNTEAF

abundance: NA
j_gene: TRBJ2-7
v_gene: TRBV6-5
d_gene: TRBD1
CDR3aa: ASSYSSQGLPIEQY

abundance: NA
j_gene: TRBJ2-5
v_gene: TRBV11-3
d_gene: TRBD2
CDR3aa: ASSATGGYQETQY